The 15 T cell receptor beta chains below come from one sample, sequenced in a study of T cells in Graves' hyperthyroidism and ophthalmopathy. It was RNA transcripts that yielded the amplified TCR beta CDR3 regions. A first-round RT-PCR of the TCR CDR3 used the HTBI primer set. TCRdb reprocessed the multiplex PCR reads with MiXCR, giving one entry per CDR3 protein. In the table there are under 400,000 distinct CDR3 sequences, around 15% of which are singletons. The sample was blood. The receptor source for this set is an older woman with Graves' ophthalmopathy.

The J gene is TRBJ2-1, the V gene TRBV6-2 or TRBV6-3; 14 bases align to TRBD2. The junction had 3 bases not matched to a gene; V was cut back by 10 bases and J by 4 bases. The germline V gene has CDR1 MNHEY and CDR2 SVGEGT. The CDR3 length is 14 residues. As DNA, the CDR3 is TGTGCCATTCGACTAGCGGGAGGGTACAATGAGCAGTTCTTC. Amino acids: CAIRLAGGYNEQFF.

This clonotype occurred many times. The chain has TRBV18 and TRBJ1-5, with D perhaps TRBD1 (5 bases). From germline, CDR1 is KGHSH and CDR2 LQKENI. The CDR3 is 15 amino acids. Trimming left V 3 bases short and J 0 bases short, with 9 bases between. In nucleotides, the CDR3 is TGTGCCAGCTCACCGGGCGGACATAGCAATCAGCCCCAGCATTTT. This gives the protein CASSPGGHSNQPQHF.

This clonotype was seen ten or more times. The chain recombines TRBV3-1 with TRBJ2-2; 9 bases are a match to TRBD2. The CDR3 runs 16 residues. Germline lookup yields CDR1 LGHDT and CDR2 YNNKEL (reference sequence). Trimming took 5 bases from V and 1 from J; bases not matched to a gene: 5. Written as DNA, the CDR3 is TGTGCCAGCAGCTTAGGGACTAGCAAGAACACCGGGGAGCTGTTTTTT. Translating gives CASSLGTSKNTGELFF.

CDR3 sequence reads: CSARASATPKPRLKFFVYEQFF. As DNA, the CDR3 is TGCAGTGCTAGGGCTAGCGCTACGCCGAAGCCCCGCCTGAAGTTTTTTGTGTATGAGCAGTTCTTC. This chain connects TRBV20-1 to TRBJ2-1; D is perhaps TRBD2 (6 bases). Per germline, CDR1 DFQATT and CDR2 SNEGSKA (reference sequence). V was clipped by 3 bases and J by 8 bases, with 41 bases between them. This CDR3 region has 22 residues.

V and J are TRBV4-1 and TRBJ2-1; D remains ambiguous. The germline CDR1 and CDR2 sequences are MGHRA and YSYEKL. The CDR3 runs to 16 residues. V lost 1 base and J 5 bases, leaving 15 bases between the germline ends. The chain's CDR3 is CASSQGVGLFNNEQFF. CDR3 coding DNA: TGCGCCAGCAGCCAAGGAGTTGGGCTCTTCAACAATGAGCAGTTCTTC.

The rearrangement joins TRBV5-1 to TRBJ1-2; D ambiguous. V was cut by 5 bases and J by 4 bases, with 18 bases left in between. The CDR3 loop spans 15 amino acids. Germline CDR1 reads SGHRS; CDR2 reads YFSETQ. The CDR3 region is CASRNGGPMAYGYTF. In DNA form, the CDR3 reads TGCGCCAGCAGAAACGGAGGGCCGATGGCCTATGGCTACACCTTC.

This clonotype was observed a few times. The chain links TRBV5-1 to TRBJ2-1; 10 nucleotides line up with TRBD2. V was clipped by 6 bases and J by 6 bases; unmatched bases: 15. The CDR3 length is 17 residues. Germline V gives CDR1 SGHRS, CDR2 YFSETQ. CDR3 coding DNA: TGCGCCAGCACCCGTGTTGGTAGCGGGAGGAAAACCAATGAGCAGTTCTTC. Protein product: CASTRVGSGRKTNEQFF.

CDR3 amino acids: CASGSGTGGVYNEQFF. CDR3 bases: TGTGCTAGTGGTTCGGGGACGGGCGGGGTATACAATGAGCAGTTCTTC. This chain connects TRBV12-5 to TRBJ2-1; tentative D call: TRBD2 (6 bases). The germline gives CDR1 LGHNT, CDR2 FRNRAP. This CDR3 has 16 amino acids. The V end lost 4 bases, the J end lost 4 bases, and 17 bases lay between the germline ends.

This clonotype was counted ten times or more. The gene calls are TRBV30 and TRBJ2-1, with 10 bases aligning to TRBD1. Germline CDR1 is GTSNPN and CDR2 is SVGIG (reference sequence). V gave up 3 bases and J gave up 4 bases; unmatched junction bases: 0. The CDR3 has 13 residues. The CDR3 loop is CAWRDRGYNEQFF. The CDR3 bases are TGTGCCTGGAGGGACAGGGGGTACAATGAGCAGTTCTTC.

This clonotype was detected a few times. This chain joins TRBV5-1 and TRBJ2-1; D is unclear. The CDR3 is made up of 14 amino acids. Looked up from germline, CDR1 is SGHRS and CDR2 is YFSETQ. V gave up 1 base and J gave up 3 bases, with 8 bases separating them. The CDR3 loop reads CASSLLEGYNEQFF. The CDR3 nucleotides read TGCGCCAGCAGCTTGTTGGAAGGCTACAATGAGCAGTTCTTC.

This clonotype was counted at least ten times. V gene TRBV3-1 combines with J gene TRBJ2-7; perhaps TRBD2 as D (6 bases). Trimming removed 1 base from V and 5 bases from J, with 18 bases in between. This CDR3 has 16 residues. Germline CDR1 and CDR2: LGHDT and YNNKEL (reference sequence). The CDR3 protein is CASSQGALRDRHEQYF. The CDR3 DNA is TGTGCCAGCAGCCAAGGGGCTTTGCGGGACCGCCACGAGCAGTACTTC.

This clonotype has a count of ten or more. The J gene is TRBJ2-3, the V gene TRBV5-1; D is ambiguous. This CDR3 is 15 amino acids long. Trimming removed 4 bases from V and 1 base from J, with 13 bases in between. Germline V lookup: CDR1 SGHRS, CDR2 YFSETQ. The CDR3 nucleotides are TGCGCCAGCAGCCCGCAATTGATTGGCACAGATACGCAGTATTTT. It encodes CASSPQLIGTDTQYF.

This clonotype was picked up many times. V gene TRBV2 combines with J gene TRBJ2-5, with 9 positions matching TRBD1. After removal of 6 bases from V and 4 bases from J, the junction contained 9 bases not matched to a gene. The germline gives CDR1 SNHLY, CDR2 FYNNEI. The CDR3 covers 15 residues. The CDR3 DNA sequence: TGTGCCAGCAGGCCGGGACAGGGTCTCTTAGAGACCCAGTACTTC. The encoded protein is CASRPGQGLLETQYF. Together with reference TRBV2 and TRBJ2-5, the CDR3 gives the full variable domain: EPEVTQTPSHQVTQMGQEVILRCVPISNHLYFYWYRQILGQKVEFLVSFYNNEISEKSEIFDDQFSVERPDGSNFTLKIRSTKLEDSAMYFCASRPGQGLLETQYFGPGTRLLVL.

This clonotype was detected ten times or more. The chain carries TRBV20-1 and TRBJ2-1, with 13 bases that match TRBD2. V lost 6 bases to trimming and J lost 4 bases; unmatched junction nucleotides: 12. This CDR3 is built from 17 residues. CDR1 DFQATT and CDR2 SNEGSKA come from the germline V gene (reference sequence). The CDR3 loop is CSAPLGTSGTLYNEQFF. In nucleotides, the CDR3 is TGCAGTGCCCCCTTGGGGACTAGCGGGACTTTATACAATGAGCAGTTCTTC.

This clonotype was seen at least ten times. This chain connects TRBV3-1 to TRBJ1-1; D unclear. CDR1 is LGHDT, CDR2 YNNKEL, per germline (reference sequence). Trimming pared 2 bases from V and 4 bases from J, leaving 11 bases between. The CDR3 extends over 14 amino acids. The CDR3 nucleotides read TGTGCCAGCAGCCAACCTGAGCTAGTCACTGAAGCTTTCTTT. It codes for CASSQPELVTEAFF.